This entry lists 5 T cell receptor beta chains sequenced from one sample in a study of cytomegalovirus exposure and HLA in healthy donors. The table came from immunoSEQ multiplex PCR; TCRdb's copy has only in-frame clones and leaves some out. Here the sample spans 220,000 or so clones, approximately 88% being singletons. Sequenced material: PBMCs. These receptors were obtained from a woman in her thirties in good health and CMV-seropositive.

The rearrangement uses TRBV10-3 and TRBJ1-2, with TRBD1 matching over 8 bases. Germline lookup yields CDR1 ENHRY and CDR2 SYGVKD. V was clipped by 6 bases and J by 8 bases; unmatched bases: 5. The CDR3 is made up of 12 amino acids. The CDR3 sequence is CAIRPAGGGYTF. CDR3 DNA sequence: TGTGCCATCAGGCCAGCAGGGGGCGGCTACACCTTC.

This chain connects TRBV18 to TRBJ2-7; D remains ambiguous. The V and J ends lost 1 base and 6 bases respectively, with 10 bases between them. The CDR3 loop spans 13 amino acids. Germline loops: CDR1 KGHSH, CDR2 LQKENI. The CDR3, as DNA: TGTGCCAGCTCACCACAGAGATTAGGCGAGCAGTACTTC. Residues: CASSPQRLGEQYF.

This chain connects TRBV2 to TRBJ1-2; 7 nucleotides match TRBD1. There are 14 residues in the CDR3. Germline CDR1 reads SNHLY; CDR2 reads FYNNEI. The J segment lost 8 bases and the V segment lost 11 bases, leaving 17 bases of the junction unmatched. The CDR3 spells CAGRTGDVSGGYTF. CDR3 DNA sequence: TGTGCCGGGCGGACAGGTGATGTTTCGGGCGGCTACACCTTC.

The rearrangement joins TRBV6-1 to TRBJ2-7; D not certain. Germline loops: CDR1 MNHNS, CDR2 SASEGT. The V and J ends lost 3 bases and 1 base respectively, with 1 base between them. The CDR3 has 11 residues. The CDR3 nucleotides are TGTGCCAGCAGTGATTCCTACGAGCAGTACTTC. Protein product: CASSDSYEQYF.

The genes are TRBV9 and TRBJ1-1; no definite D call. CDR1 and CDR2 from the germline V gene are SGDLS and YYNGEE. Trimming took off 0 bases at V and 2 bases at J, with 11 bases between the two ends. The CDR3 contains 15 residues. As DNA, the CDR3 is TGTGCCAGCAGCGTAGGTCCGATCCCAAACACTGAAGCTTTCTTT. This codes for CASSVGPIPNTEAFF.